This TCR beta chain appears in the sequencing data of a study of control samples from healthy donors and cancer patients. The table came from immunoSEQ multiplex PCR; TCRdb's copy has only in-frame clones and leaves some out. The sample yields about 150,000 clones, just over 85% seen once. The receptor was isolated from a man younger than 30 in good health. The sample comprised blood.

CDR3 coding DNA: TGTGCCAGCAGCGAAGGGACAGCTAGGAATCAGCCCCAGCATTTT. Amino acid sequence: CASSEGTARNQPQHF. The V gene is TRBV5-5, the J gene TRBJ1-5; 7 bases align to TRBD1. The J segment lost 4 bases and the V segment lost 4 bases, leaving 8 bases of the junction unmatched. Germline CDR1 is SGHKS and CDR2 is YYEKEE (reference sequence). This CDR3 has 15 amino acids. Full variable domain (missing parts from reference TRBV5-5 and TRBJ1-5): DAGVTQSPTHLIKTRGQQVTLRCSPISGHKSVSWYQQVLGQGPQFIFQYYEKEERGRGNFPDRFSARQFPNYSSELNVNALLLGDSALYLCASSEGTARNQPQHFGDGTRLSIL.